This T cell receptor (beta chain) originates from a study of cytomegalovirus exposure and HLA in healthy donors. As for the study in general: Later analysis reported that the roughly 130 validation repertoires shared the platform of the approximately 690 first-cohort repertoires.

The CDR3 contains 17 residues. Trimming took 5 bases from V and 1 from J, leaving 21 bases between them. Germline loops: CDR1 MDHEN, CDR2 SYDVKM. Produced via immunoSEQ multiplex PCR; TCRdb's table is partial and in-frame only. The table records 200,000 to 300,000 clones, about 90% of them present only once. This clonotype was sampled from a woman aged 30 to 39 in good health and CMV-seronegative. J is TRBJ2-7 and V is TRBV28, with D perhaps given as TRBD1 or TRBD2 (6 bases each). What was sequenced was PBMCs. The CDR3 DNA reads TGTGCCAGCAGTCCCCGGGTTGTTGGGGGGCAATCCTACGAGCAGTACTTC. Protein product: CASSPRVVGGQSYEQYF.